This T cell receptor (beta chain) stems from a study of shared clonotypes between healthy human individuals. Nashville, Tennessee was home to all donors, who were Caucasian adults. About this clone: As yet, its antigen is unknown.

With V trimmed by 1 base and J by 5 bases, 3 bases remained unmatched. The germline CDR1 and CDR2 sequences are SGHRS and YFSETQ. The CDR3 is 14 residues long. Findings and limits, study-wide: Naive CD4 clonotypes overlapped across several donors at approximately 5%. Researchers sampled only blood; tissue repertoires likely differ.

Libraries were prepared by immunoSEQ multiplex PCR; TCRdb keeps only in-frame clonotypes and omits some of them. The profile shows some 2,400,000 clones, approximately 96% of them singletons. V gene TRBV5-1 combines with J gene TRBJ1-5; 7 positions match TRBD1. Sequenced input: naive CD4+ T cells sorted from blood. Sample subset: CD45RA+ positively selected. This clonotype was sampled from a man aged 18 to 35 in good health. The DNA of the CDR3 is TGCGCCAGCAGCTTGAACACAGGGGATCAGCCCCAGCATTTT. Amino acids: CASSLNTGDQPQHF.